The entry that follows covers one TCR beta chain sequence. Its antigen remains unidentified. This sample is drawn from a study of cytomegalovirus exposure and HLA in healthy donors. Researchers ran the PCR with 60 Vbeta and 13 Jbeta primers. The data were produced by immunoSEQ multiplex PCR, yet TCRdb's version contains in-frame clones alone and is incomplete. The sample lists some 140,000 clones; roughly 80% were seen once. Study conclusions and caveats: Across donors, presence/absence analyses took sequencing depth to be roughly uniform.

Germline assignment: CDR1 KGHSH and CDR2 LQKENI. The CDR3 runs 15 residues. The V and J ends lost 6 bases and 0 bases respectively, with 14 bases between them. This TCR was recovered from a female donor in good health and CMV-seronegative. The chain uses TRBV18 and TRBJ2-5; TRBD1 might be the D (6 bases). The sequenced sample consisted of PBMCs. This chain's CDR3 is CASSREQGNQETQYF. The CDR3 region has the DNA TGTGCCAGCTCCCGAGAACAGGGAAACCAAGAGACCCAGTACTTC.